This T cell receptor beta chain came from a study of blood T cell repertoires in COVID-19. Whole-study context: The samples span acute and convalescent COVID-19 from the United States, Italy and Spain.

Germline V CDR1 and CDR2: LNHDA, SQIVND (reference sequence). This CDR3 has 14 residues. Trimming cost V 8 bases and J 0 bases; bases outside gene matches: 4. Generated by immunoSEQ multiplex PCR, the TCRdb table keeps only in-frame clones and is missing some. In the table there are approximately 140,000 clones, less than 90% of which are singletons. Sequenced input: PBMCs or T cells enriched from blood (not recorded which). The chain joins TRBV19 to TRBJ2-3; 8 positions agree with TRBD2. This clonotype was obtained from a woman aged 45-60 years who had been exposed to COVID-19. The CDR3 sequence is CASQIAGSTDTQYF. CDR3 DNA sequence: TGTGCCAGTCAGATAGCGGGGAGCACAGATACGCAGTATTTT.